These 27 T cell receptor beta chains were all obtained from the same sample, sequenced in a study of T cell responses to AZD1222 COVID-19 vaccine. The protocol was immunoSEQ multiplex PCR, while the TCRdb copy is restricted to in-frame clones and leaves out a portion. The table lists 90,000 to 150,000 clones, approximately 90% of them singletons. Specimen: peripheral blood, collected on day 0 of AZD1222 vaccination. These receptors were taken from an adult in good health.

This sequence joins TRBV10-2 and TRBJ1-2; possible D gene TRBD1, 6 bases. The CDR3 sequence is 12 residues long. The V gene lost 3 bases and the J gene lost 8 bases, with 10 bases spanning the gap. The germline V gene has CDR1 WSHSY and CDR2 SAAADI. The CDR3 DNA reads TGCGCCAGCAGTGATCAGGGGAGAGGCTACACCTTC. This codes for CASSDQGRGYTF.

This clone was detected only once. This chain connects TRBV18 to TRBJ1-2, with D tentatively TRBD1 (6 bases). Trimming shortened V by 0 bases and J by 4 bases, and 15 bases separated the two germline ends. Germline V gives CDR1 KGHSH, CDR2 LQKENI. CDR3 length: 16 amino acids. The DNA of the CDR3 is TGTGCCAGCTCACCACCTTGGACACGAGGGGGCTATGGCTACACCTTC. Its protein is CASSPPWTRGGYGYTF.

The V and J genes are TRBV2 and TRBJ1-5, with TRBD1 identical over 8 bases. V gave up 5 bases and J gave up 5 bases; unmatched junction bases: 8. This CDR3 is built from 15 residues. Germline V gene lookup returns CDR1 SNHLY and CDR2 FYNNEI. CDR3 DNA sequence: TGTGCCAGCAGTCCACCCGGACAGGGAGATCAGCCCCAGCATTTT. This translates into CASSPPGQGDQPQHF. Full variable domain (missing parts from reference TRBV2 and TRBJ1-5): EPEVTQTPSHQVTQMGQEVILRCVPISNHLYFYWYRQILGQKVEFLVSFYNNEISEKSEIFDDQFSVERPDGSNFTLKIRSTKLEDSAMYFCASSPPGQGDQPQHFGDGTRLSIL.

The chain joins TRBV23-1 to TRBJ1-2, with unresolved D. TRBV23-1 is recorded as an ORF, its role being uncertain. The CDR3 is 13 amino acids. The V end lost 2 bases, the J end lost 4 bases, and 8 bases lay between the germline ends. For the CDR3, the DNA is TGCGCCAGCAGTCAAACAAGCATCTATGGCTACACCTTC. Its translation: CASSQTSIYGYTF.

The rearrangement links TRBV2 to TRBJ1-2; D gene uncertain. The V end was cut by 10 bases, the J end by 5 bases, with 20 bases between. CDR1 and CDR2 from the germline V gene are SNHLY and FYNNEI. This CDR3 has 14 residues. This CDR3 reads CATRFEALKYGYTF. CDR3 nucleotide sequence: TGTGCCACACGTTTTGAGGCGCTTAAATATGGCTACACCTTC. The whole variable domain, remainder taken from reference TRBV2 and TRBJ1-2, is EPEVTQTPSHQVTQMGQEVILRCVPISNHLYFYWYRQILGQKVEFLVSFYNNEISEKSEIFDDQFSVERPDGSNFTLKIRSTKLEDSAMYFCATRFEALKYGYTFGSGTRLTVV.

This chain connects TRBV12-3 or TRBV12-4 to TRBJ1-2, with D perhaps matching TRBD1 (6 bases). The CDR3 has 12 residues. Trimming took off 6 bases at V and 5 bases at J, with 10 bases between the two ends. The CDR3 here is CASRGTYYGYTF. CDR3 nucleotide sequence: TGTGCCAGCAGGGGGACATATTATGGCTACACCTTC.

The chain joins TRBV3-1 (or the pseudogene TRBV3-2) to TRBJ2-7; tentatively, D is TRBD1 (6 bases). Germline V gene sequence: CDR1 LGHDT, CDR2 YNNKEL (reference sequence). This CDR3 contains 13 residues. Trimming stripped 2 bases from V and 5 bases from J, with 10 bases between. DNA of the CDR3: TGTGCCAGCAGCCAAACCTGGGACAACGAGCAGTACTTC. Protein: CASSQTWDNEQYF.

V usage is TRBV6-4 and J usage is TRBJ2-3; D may match TRBD1 or TRBD2 (6 bases each). Germline CDR1 reads MRHNA; CDR2 reads SNTAGT. The CDR3 extends over 14 amino acids. The V gene lost 4 bases and the J gene lost 1 base, with 9 bases spanning the gap. CDR3 loop: CASSARGGTDTQYF. The CDR3 nucleotides read TGTGCCAGCAGTGCGAGGGGGGGCACAGATACGCAGTATTTT.

J is TRBJ2-2 and V is TRBV6-2 or TRBV6-3, with 12 bases identical to TRBD2. The CDR3 is 18 residues long. Looked up from germline, CDR1 is MNHEY and CDR2 is SVGEGT. J was trimmed by 3 bases and V by 2 bases; bases with no gene match: 7. The CDR3 loop is CASSYPLAGGPDTGELFF. The CDR3 bases are TGTGCCAGCAGTTACCCTCTAGCGGGGGGGCCGGACACCGGGGAGCTGTTTTTT.

In its sample, this clone was seen once. V is TRBV7-9 and J is TRBJ1-5; unclear D gene. Germline assignment: CDR1 SEHNR and CDR2 FQNEAQ (reference sequence). V gave up 2 bases and J gave up 6 bases, with 8 bases separating them. The CDR3 is made up of 13 amino acids. CDR3 in DNA: TGTGCCAGCAGCTTATCGGCCAGTCAGCCCCAGCATTTT. This sequence encodes CASSLSASQPQHF.

This clone was observed a single time. This chain links TRBV9 with TRBJ2-1; tentative D call: TRBD2 (6 bases). There are 15 residues in the CDR3. From germline, CDR1 is SGDLS and CDR2 YYNGEE. Trimming took off 4 bases at V and 3 bases at J, with 14 bases between the two ends. The CDR3 loop is CASSFRDWIYNEQFF. The CDR3 DNA is TGTGCCAGCAGCTTCCGGGACTGGATCTACAATGAGCAGTTCTTC.

This clone has a single count. The chain is built from TRBV21-1 and TRBJ1-6; the D segment call TRBD1 is taken from the table without a DNA check. TRBV21-1 is listed as a pseudogene. The CDR3 is 16 residues long. The CDR3 DNA sequence: TGTGCCAGCAGACCGACAGGGGAGTACTATAATTCACCCCTCCACTTT. Protein product: CASRPTGEYYNSPLHF.

The V gene is TRBV6-4, the J gene TRBJ2-5, with TRBD2 matching over 7 bases. The CDR3 has 13 amino acids. The J segment lost 2 bases and the V segment lost 10 bases, leaving 7 bases of the junction unmatched. Germline V gene sequence: CDR1 MRHNA, CDR2 SNTAGT. Written as DNA, the CDR3 is TGTGCCACCGGAGCGGGGCAGCAAGAGACCCAGTACTTC. Amino acid sequence: CATGAGQQETQYF.

The V and J genes are TRBV7-2 and TRBJ1-4; D possibly corresponds to TRBD1 (6 bases). The CDR3 has 15 amino acids. Trimming removed 0 bases at V and 14 bases at J, with 19 bases between. The germline V gene encodes CDR1 SGHTA and CDR2 FQGNSA. As DNA, the CDR3 is TGTGCCAGCAGCTTAGCGCCTGGGGGGGCCCAAATTCTGTTTTTT. It codes for CASSLAPGGAQILFF.

The chain combines TRBV20-1 with TRBJ1-2; unclear D gene. The CDR3 has 13 amino acids. Germline CDR1 DFQATT, CDR2 SNEGSKA (reference sequence). With 3 bases removed from V and 3 bases from J, the gap between germline ends came to 11 bases. The CDR3 loop is CSASSGLDYGYTF. The CDR3 DNA reads TGCAGTGCTAGTTCTGGGCTGGACTATGGCTACACCTTC.

CDR3 protein: CASSLNNEQFF. The DNA for the CDR3 is TGTGCCAGCAGCCTTAACAATGAGCAGTTCTTC. The chain employs TRBV7-8 and TRBJ2-1, with D unresolved. Deletions cut 5 bases from V and 5 bases from J, with 4 bases between. CDR1 is SGHVS, CDR2 FQNEAQ, per germline. This CDR3 comprises 11 residues.

The gene calls are TRBV27 and TRBJ1-5; 12 nucleotides align to TRBD1. This CDR3 has 15 residues. V shed 6 bases, J shed 5 bases, and the junction held 5 bases outside the gene matches. CDR1 and CDR2 from the germline V gene are MNHEY and SMNVEV (reference sequence). The CDR3 sequence is CASRPGTGGDQPQHF. In nucleotides, the CDR3 is TGTGCCAGCAGGCCTGGGACAGGGGGCGATCAGCCCCAGCATTTT.

The chain carries TRBV6-5 and TRBJ1-3; D unclear. Trimming removed 6 bases at V and 8 bases at J, with 17 bases between. The CDR3 has 14 residues. Germline lookup yields CDR1 MNHEY and CDR2 SVGAGI. DNA of the CDR3: TGTGCCAGCAGCCCACACATGCTGGTTCACACCATATATTTT. It codes for CASSPHMLVHTIYF.

V is TRBV3-1 (or the pseudogene TRBV3-2) and J is TRBJ2-7, with D possibly TRBD2 on 6 matching bases. CDR3 length: 14 residues. Trimming removed 4 bases at V and 6 bases at J, with 16 bases between. Germline loops: CDR1 LGHDT, CDR2 YNNKEL (reference sequence). In DNA, the CDR3 is TGTGCCAGCAGCCTACTCGGGGGTTCCCGCGAGCAGTACTTC. Its protein product is CASSLLGGSREQYF.

The CDR3 bases are TGTGCCAGCAGTTACTTCCGGGGATCAACTAATGAAAAACTGTTTTTT. Translating gives CASSYFRGSTNEKLFF. This chain uses TRBV6-5 with TRBJ1-4, with D unclear. CDR1 MNHEY and CDR2 SVGAGI come from the germline V gene. The CDR3 covers 16 residues. The V end lost 1 base, the J end lost 0 bases, and 9 bases lay between the germline ends.

As to this clone: Additional DNA sequences in this sample encode the identical CDR3. The chain carries TRBV7-2 and TRBJ2-2; TRBD1 agrees at 10 bases. V lost 3 bases, J lost 4 bases, and 2 bases stayed unmatched. The CDR3 sequence is 15 residues long. Germline V gene sequence: CDR1 SGHTA, CDR2 FQGNSA. The CDR3 sequence is CASSFRTGGTGELFF. CDR3 bases: TGTGCCAGCAGCTTCAGGACAGGGGGCACCGGGGAGCTGTTTTTT.

The chain employs TRBV19 and TRBJ1-6; D is unclear. Trimming stripped 5 bases from V and 6 bases from J, with 11 bases between. Germline CDR1 reads LNHDA; CDR2 reads SQIVND (reference sequence). The CDR3 totals 14 residues. The CDR3 DNA is TGTGCCAGTAGTGTTACGGACTTTAATTCACCCCTCCACTTT. Protein product: CASSVTDFNSPLHF.

This clone was picked up a small number of times. The V and J genes are TRBV6-5 and TRBJ2-3, with D perhaps TRBD2 (5 bases). V was cut by 8 bases and J by 1 base, with 10 bases left in between. Germline V CDR1 and CDR2: MNHEY, SVGAGI. This CDR3 contains 13 residues. The CDR3 DNA follows: TGTGCCAGCTTTACCGGGGGCACAGATACGCAGTATTTT. Protein product: CASFTGGTDTQYF.

This clone was seen just once. The CDR3 DNA is TGTGCCAGCAGTGAAGCGCAACACGTAGACCAGCATTTT. Translating it yields CASSEAQHVDQHF. The chain couples TRBV6-1 to TRBJ1-5; D is ambiguous. Germline loops: CDR1 MNHNS, CDR2 SASEGT. This CDR3 comprises 13 residues. Trimming shortened V by 0 bases and J by 12 bases, and 12 bases separated the two germline ends.

This rearrangement joins TRBV6-2 or TRBV6-3 to TRBJ1-4; no clear D gene. The V end was cut by 6 bases, the J end by 6 bases, with 14 bases between. There are 14 residues in the CDR3. The germline V gene encodes CDR1 MNHEY and CDR2 SVGEGT. Here the CDR3 reads CASSNGDTDEKLFF. The CDR3 nucleotides read TGTGCCAGCAGCAATGGGGATACCGATGAAAAACTGTTTTTT.

The genes are TRBV7-9 and TRBJ2-5; D may be TRBD1 (6 bases). The CDR3 length is 15 residues. Germline-derived CDR1 and CDR2 are SEHNR and FQNEAQ (reference sequence). Trimming took off 6 bases at V and 4 bases at J, with 18 bases between the two ends. CDR3 protein: CASSYITGFGETQYF. The CDR3 DNA is TGTGCCAGCAGTTACATAACAGGGTTCGGAGAGACCCAGTACTTC.

The rearrangement links TRBV6-2 or TRBV6-3 to TRBJ1-5; D perhaps matches TRBD1 (6 bases). CDR3 size: 16 residues. Germline assignment: CDR1 MNHEY and CDR2 SVGEGT. Trimming took off 4 bases at V and 3 bases at J, with 16 bases between the two ends. In DNA, the CDR3 is TGTGCCAGCAGTTCGGGACCCCGGGACAACAATCAGCCCCAGCATTTT. Encoded protein: CASSSGPRDNNQPQHF.